The next 26 T cell receptor beta chains were all read from a single sample in a study of CD8 T cells in Susac syndrome. RNA in amounts of roughly 0.5 to 1 ug was reverse transcribed with random hexamers. MiXCR, run by TCRdb on the immunoSEQ multiplex PCR reads, gives a single entry per CDR3 protein. This sample yields about 120,000 distinct CDR3 sequences, of which approximately 94% are seen a single time; around 0.12% belongs to the top ten. Sequencing was performed on CD4+ T cells from PBMCs. The receptor source for this set is a human donor with multiple sclerosis.

This rearrangement joins TRBV6-5 to TRBJ1-1; TRBD1 aligns across 7 bases. CDR3 length equals 15 residues. Germline V lookup: CDR1 MNHEY, CDR2 SVGAGI. The J segment lost 1 base and the V segment lost 2 bases, leaving 4 bases of the junction unmatched. CDR3 in DNA: TGTGCCAGCAGTTACCCCGACAGGGCGAACACTGAAGCTTTCTTT. Residues: CASSYPDRANTEAFF.

The sample holds one count of this clonotype. The genes are TRBV9 and TRBJ2-1, with a weak D call TRBD2 (6 bases). The CDR3 totals 15 residues. The V end was cut by 2 bases, the J end by 0 bases, with 9 bases between. CDR1 and CDR2 (germline): SGDLS, YYNGEE. The CDR3 loop is CASSVLGSSYNEQFF. The DNA of the CDR3 is TGTGCCAGCAGCGTGCTCGGGAGCTCCTACAATGAGCAGTTCTTC. The whole variable domain, remainder taken from reference TRBV9 and TRBJ2-1, is DSGVTQTPKHLITATGQRVTLRCSPRSGDLSVYWYQQSLDQGLQFLIQYYNGEERAKGNILERFSAQQFPDLHSELNLSSLELGDSALYFCASSVLGSSYNEQFFGPGTRLTVL.

The count of this clonotype is one. The gene calls are TRBV5-4 and TRBJ2-1, with 7 bases identical to TRBD1. The V segment lost 0 bases and the J segment 0 bases; nucleotides outside the gene matches: 3. Germline CDR1 reads SGHNT; CDR2 reads YYREEE (reference sequence). The CDR3 runs to 16 residues. This CDR3 is CASSLAPGGSYNEQFF. CDR3 nucleotides: TGTGCCAGCAGCTTGGCCCCAGGGGGCTCCTACAATGAGCAGTTCTTC.

The chain recombines TRBV28 with TRBJ2-7; D is possibly TRBD2 (5 bases). The germline V and J ends were trimmed by 6 bases and 3 bases, with 9 bases remaining between them. The germline CDR1 and CDR2 sequences are MDHEN and SYDVKM. CDR3 length equals 12 residues. This CDR3 reads CASRRTFYEQYF. CDR3 bases: TGTGCCAGCAGGAGGACTTTCTACGAGCAGTACTTC.

The CDR3 bases are TGTGCCAGCAGTTTACAGGGGTCCTATGGCTACACCTTC. Translation gives CASSLQGSYGYTF. The J gene is TRBJ1-2, the V gene TRBV6-6; the match to TRBD1 covers 7 bases. The germline V gene has CDR1 MNHNY and CDR2 SVGAGI (reference sequence). This CDR3 has 13 residues. The trim removed 4 bases at V and 4 bases at J, leaving 3 bases unmatched.

This chain joins TRBV3-1 and TRBJ2-5, with D possibly TRBD1 on 5 matching bases. CDR1 LGHDT and CDR2 YNNKEL come from the germline V gene (reference sequence). V lost 0 bases, J lost 1 base, and 12 bases lay in between. The CDR3 is made up of 16 amino acids. The CDR3 region is CASSQDWGRVQETQYF. The DNA of the CDR3 is TGTGCCAGCAGCCAAGATTGGGGCAGGGTCCAAGAGACCCAGTACTTC.

The rearrangement links TRBV29-1 to TRBJ1-1, with 9 nucleotides matching TRBD1. The germline V gene encodes CDR1 SQVTM and CDR2 ANQGSEA. The CDR3 sequence is 13 residues long. With 4 bases clipped from V and 11 bases from J, the junction kept 11 bases outside the gene matches. The CDR3 DNA is TGCAGCGTTGTAGGGGACAGGGAGGTAGAGGCTTTCTTT. This codes for CSVVGDREVEAFF.

This chain joins TRBV5-1 and TRBJ2-7, with D hard to call. Germline assignment: CDR1 SGHRS and CDR2 YFSETQ. With 4 bases removed from V and 2 bases from J, the gap between germline ends came to 13 bases. The CDR3 has 14 amino acids. This chain's CDR3 is CASSARGGTYEQYF. CDR3 coding DNA: TGCGCCAGCAGCGCGAGAGGTGGGACCTACGAGCAGTACTTC.

The chain carries TRBV2 and TRBJ2-3; 9 nucleotides align to TRBD2. This CDR3 comprises 15 residues. The junction had 4 bases not matched to a gene; V was cut back by 2 bases and J by 4 bases. Germline loops: CDR1 SNHLY, CDR2 FYNNEI. DNA for the CDR3: TGTGCCAGCAGTGAAACGGCGGGGGGGGCAGATACGCAGTATTTT. Translating it yields CASSETAGGADTQYF.

The chain couples TRBV10-3 to TRBJ1-3; D ambiguous. Per the germline V gene, CDR1 is ENHRY and CDR2 is SYGVKD. The CDR3 contains 11 residues. Trimming removed 2 bases at V and 7 bases at J, with 3 bases between. The CDR3 nucleotides are TGTGCCATCAGTGAGCCCAACACCATATATTTT. Translation gives CAISEPNTIYF.

V usage is TRBV27 and J usage is TRBJ2-7; perhaps TRBD1 as D (5 bases). Germline values: CDR1 MNHEY, CDR2 SMNVEV (reference sequence). Trimming removed 3 bases at V and 2 bases at J, with 17 bases between. This CDR3 is built from 16 residues. The CDR3 loop reads CASSFLQGWGTYEQYF. CDR3 nucleotide sequence: TGTGCCAGCAGTTTCCTCCAGGGTTGGGGAACCTACGAGCAGTACTTC.

The chain couples TRBV12-3 or TRBV12-4 to TRBJ2-3; a possible D gene is TRBD2 (5 bases). V gave up 3 bases and J gave up 6 bases, with 10 bases separating them. The CDR3 is 13 residues long. CDR3 amino acids: CASSFGGQDTQYF. The CDR3 nucleotides read TGTGCCAGCAGTTTCGGAGGTCAGGATACGCAGTATTTT.

The genes are TRBV3-1 and TRBJ1-1; D remains unclear. The CDR3 sequence is 12 residues long. CDR1 and CDR2 (germline): LGHDT, YNNKEL (reference sequence). Between the trimmed V and J ends, which lost 7 bases and 5 bases, there was a span of 11 bases. This chain's CDR3 is CASTSVGTEAFF. The CDR3 DNA reads TGTGCCAGCACTTCGGTCGGAACTGAAGCTTTCTTT.

This clonotype was recorded once. This chain connects TRBV14 to TRBJ1-5; D is unresolved. Germline V lookup: CDR1 SGHDN, CDR2 FVKESK. The CDR3 consists of 13 residues. V lost 1 base and J lost 7, with 8 bases in between. CDR3 loop: CASSQGIQQPQHF. As DNA, the CDR3 is TGTGCCAGCAGCCAAGGAATACAGCAGCCCCAGCATTTT.

This chain links TRBV18 with TRBJ2-5; D could derive from TRBD1 or TRBD2 (5 bases each). With 8 bases removed from V and 1 base from J, the gap between germline ends came to 11 bases. The CDR3 runs to 13 residues. The germline V gene has CDR1 KGHSH and CDR2 LQKENI. CDR3 in DNA: TGTGCCAGCCTTCGGGGCTCCCAAGAGACCCAGTACTTC. This codes for CASLRGSQETQYF.

The chain's CDR3 is CASSRDSRNTEAFF. For the CDR3, the DNA is TGTGCCAGCAGTCGGGACAGCCGGAACACTGAAGCTTTCTTT. The V and J genes are TRBV6-1 and TRBJ1-1; 7 bases agree with TRBD1. With V trimmed by 5 bases and J by 1 base, 4 bases remained unmatched. The CDR3 sequence is 14 residues long. Germline CDR1 and CDR2: MNHNS and SASEGT.

There are a few counts of this clonotype. CDR3 sequence (DNA): TGTGCCAGCAGTTTTTCGGGCTCTGGGGCCAACGTCCTGACTTTC. Protein product: CASSFSGSGANVLTF. The V gene is TRBV27, the J gene TRBJ2-6; no definite D call. V was cut by 3 bases and J by 0 bases, with 6 bases left in between. The germline gives CDR1 MNHEY, CDR2 SMNVEV (reference sequence). CDR3 length equals 15 residues.

This clonotype was recorded a few times. The genes are TRBV9 and TRBJ1-1, with a possible D match to TRBD1 (6 bases). The V end was cut by 4 bases, the J end by 8 bases, with 9 bases between. The CDR3 is 11 amino acids. Per germline, CDR1 SGDLS and CDR2 YYNGEE. CDR3 coding DNA: TGTGCCAGCAGCCTGGACAGCGAAGCTTTCTTT. Its translation is CASSLDSEAFF. Complete variable domain (other parts from reference TRBV9 and TRBJ1-1): DSGVTQTPKHLITATGQRVTLRCSPRSGDLSVYWYQQSLDQGLQFLIQYYNGEERAKGNILERFSAQQFPDLHSELNLSSLELGDSALYFCASSLDSEAFFGQGTRLTVV.

Turning to this clonotype: At one of its ends the junction is not consistent with the germline gene, which may arise from a read error. V usage is TRBV7-7 and J usage is TRBJ2-2; D is uncertain. CDR1 is SSHAT, CDR2 FNYEAQ, per germline (reference sequence). The CDR3 runs to 16 residues. In nucleotides, the CDR3 is TGTGCTAGCACCCCCCGCCCAATGACGAACACCGGGGAGCTGTTTTTT. Protein product: CASTPRPMTNTGELFF.

The gene calls are TRBV29-1 and TRBJ2-7; TRBD1 matches 10 bases. J lost 5 bases, V lost 3 bases, and 13 bases had no gene match. Germline V gene data show CDR1 as SQVTM and CDR2 as ANQGSEA. The CDR3 has 16 amino acids. The chain's CDR3 is CSVEDRGARALNEQYF. CDR3 bases: TGCAGCGTTGAGGACAGGGGGGCCCGGGCACTAAACGAGCAGTACTTC.

This clonotype was observed a single time. J is TRBJ1-1 and V is TRBV5-4; TRBD1 is a possible D gene (5 bases). Trimming shortened V by 2 bases and J by 5 bases, and 19 bases separated the two germline ends. Germline-derived CDR1 and CDR2 are SGHNT and YYREEE (reference sequence). The CDR3 consists of 16 residues. The CDR3 loop is CASSLRGGSGGTEAFF. The CDR3 DNA reads as TGTGCCAGCAGCTTAAGAGGCGGCAGCGGGGGGACTGAAGCTTTCTTT. The full variable domain, in which reference TRBV5-4 and TRBJ1-1 provide the parts outside the CDR3, is ETGVTQSPTHLIKTRGQQVTLRCSSQSGHNTVSWYQQALGQGPQFIFQYYREEENGRGNFPPRFSGLQFPNYSSELNVNALELDDSALYLCASSLRGGSGGTEAFFGQGTRLTVV.

This chain links TRBV7-6 with TRBJ2-1; the D gene is possibly TRBD2 (6 bases). With 5 bases removed from V and 0 bases from J, the gap between germline ends came to 11 bases. The CDR3 contains 15 residues. Germline V lookup: CDR1 SGHVS, CDR2 FNYEAQ. This chain's CDR3 is CASSPVGGSYNEQFF. The CDR3 DNA follows: TGTGCCAGCAGCCCTGTCGGGGGCTCCTACAATGAGCAGTTCTTC.

The DNA for the CDR3 is TGTGCCAGCAGCCCACTAGCGGGGGAAACGCAGTATTTT. It specifies CASSPLAGETQYF. The V and J genes are TRBV3-1 and TRBJ2-3, with 11 bases fitting TRBD2. This CDR3 has 13 residues. The germline V gene has CDR1 LGHDT and CDR2 YNNKEL (reference sequence). With 4 bases clipped from V and 9 bases from J, the junction kept 3 bases outside the gene matches.

V usage is TRBV5-6 and J usage is TRBJ1-2; tentatively, D is TRBD1 (6 bases). Germline lookup yields CDR1 SGHDT and CDR2 YYEEEE. CDR3 size: 14 residues. Trimming left V 4 bases short and J 2 bases short, with 12 bases between. The CDR3 nucleotides are TGTGCCAGCAGCCGCGGGACAATGAACTATGGCTACACCTTC. Amino acids: CASSRGTMNYGYTF.

This CDR3 reads CASRRTGTEAFF. CDR3 sequence (DNA): TGTGCCAGCCGACGGACAGGGACTGAAGCTTTCTTT. The chain employs TRBV6-6 and TRBJ1-1; 8 bases match TRBD1. Trimming removed 8 bases from V and 5 bases from J; junction bases left unmatched: 4. The germline V gene encodes CDR1 MNHNY and CDR2 SVGAGI (reference sequence). This CDR3 has 12 residues.

The V and J genes are TRBV12-5 and TRBJ1-2; TRBD1 matches 9 bases. V trimming: 6 bases; J trimming: 6 bases; junction bases outside the gene matches: 5. Germline V lookup: CDR1 LGHNT, CDR2 FRNRAP. CDR3 size: 13 residues. In DNA, the CDR3 is TGTGCTAGTGGCACTGACAGGGGGAATGGCTACACCTTC. Translating gives CASGTDRGNGYTF.